Ten or more counts support the clone carrying this TCR beta chain. TCRdb called the 5' RACE reads again in MiXCR, with one record for every CDR3 protein. The table has 600,000 to 700,000 distinct CDR3 sequences, around 21% seen once. There were only healthy Caucasians among the donors. The sample is drawn from a study of identical twins. Germline V gene lookup returns CDR1 SQVTM and CDR2 ANQGSEA. The CDR3 has 13 residues. J lost 6 bases, V lost 6 bases, and 6 bases had no gene match. A further study also used this sample, focusing on T cells expressing NK-cell markers. This second study says: These same clonotypes (in a few donors) also led the CD3+CD56-NKG2C+ fraction.

The source of this sequence is a woman aged 18-29 years in good health. The sample was PBMCs. V is TRBV29-1 and J is TRBJ2-1; 9 bases map to TRBD1. CDR3 in amino acids: CSVAGQGLNEQFF. In DNA, the CDR3 is TGCAGCGTAGCGGGACAGGGTCTCAATGAGCAGTTCTTC.